This T cell receptor beta chain was recovered during a study of CD8 T cells in Susac syndrome. It was with random hexamers that roughly 0.5 to 1 ug RNA was reverse transcribed. TCRdb analysed the immunoSEQ multiplex PCR reads with MiXCR anew, one entry per CDR3 protein. The sample yields approximately 100,000 distinct CDR3 sequences, around 90% seen once. CDR1 and CDR2 (germline): GTSNPN, SVGIG (reference sequence). The V end was cut by 1 base, the J end by 1 base, with 4 bases between. CDR3 size: 12 residues. This chain uses TRBV30 with TRBJ1-1; D is undetermined. The sequencing sample was made of CD4+ T cells from PBMCs. This sequence was found in a human donor in good health. The CDR3: CAWSEWNTEAFF. The CDR3 DNA sequence: TGTGCCTGGAGTGAGTGGAACACTGAAGCTTTCTTT. The full variable domain, with the rest looked up from reference TRBV30 and TRBJ1-1, is SQTIHQWPATLVQPVGSPLSLECTVEGTSNPNLYWYRQAAGRGLQLLFYSVGIGQISSEVPQNLSASRPQDRQFILSSKKLLLSDSGFYLCAWSEWNTEAFFGQGTRLTVV.